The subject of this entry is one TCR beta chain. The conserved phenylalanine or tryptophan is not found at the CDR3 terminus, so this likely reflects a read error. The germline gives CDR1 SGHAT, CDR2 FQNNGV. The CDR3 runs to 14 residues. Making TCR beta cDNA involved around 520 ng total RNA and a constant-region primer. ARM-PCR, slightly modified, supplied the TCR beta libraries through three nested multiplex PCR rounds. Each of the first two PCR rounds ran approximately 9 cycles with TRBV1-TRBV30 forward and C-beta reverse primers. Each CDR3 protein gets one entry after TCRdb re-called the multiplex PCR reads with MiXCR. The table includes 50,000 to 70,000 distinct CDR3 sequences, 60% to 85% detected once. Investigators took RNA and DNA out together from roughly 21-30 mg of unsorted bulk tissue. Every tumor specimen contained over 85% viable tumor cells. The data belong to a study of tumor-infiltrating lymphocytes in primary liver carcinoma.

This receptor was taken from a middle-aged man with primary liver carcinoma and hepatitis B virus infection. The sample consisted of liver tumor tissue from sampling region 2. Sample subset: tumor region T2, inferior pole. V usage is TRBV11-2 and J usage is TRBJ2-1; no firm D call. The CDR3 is CASGLYRLVSDQFL. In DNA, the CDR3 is TGTGCCAGCGGCTTATACCGGCTAGTTAGTGATCAGTTCCTC.